This T cell receptor beta chain comes out of a study of blood T cell repertoires in COVID-19. Study-level information: Nucleic acid was either cDNA or gDNA, and it came from T cells, B-cell-depleted T cells, or PBMCs.

Recruitment covered some 25 US areas and drew participants whose ages spanned roughly 18 to 100 years. In assigning cohorts, the study relied on participant-reported clinical history. The data were produced by immunoSEQ multiplex PCR, yet TCRdb's version contains in-frame clones alone and is incomplete. This table has just over 300,000 clones, 75% to 90% appearing once. CDR3 length equals 15 residues. From germline, CDR1 is GTSNPN and CDR2 SVGIG (reference sequence). V shed 5 bases, J shed 7 bases, and the junction held 11 bases outside the gene matches. The genes are TRBV30 and TRBJ2-1; 10 positions match TRBD1. The sample comprised PBMCs or T cells enriched from blood (not recorded which). This clonotype originated in a man younger than 45 who had recovered from COVID-19. Here the CDR3 DNA reads TGTGCCTGGGTGGGAGACAGGGGGCGAGGGAATGAGCAGTTCTTC. This gives the protein CAWVGDRGRGNEQFF.